This T cell receptor (beta chain) was captured in a study of blood T cell repertoires in COVID-19. About the study: Sites across the United States, Italy and Spain contributed samples from acute and convalescent COVID-19.

V shed 2 bases and J 2 bases; nucleotides not matched to a gene: 2. Germline CDR1 and CDR2: SGHVS and FNYEAQ. The CDR3 consists of 15 residues. Per the original methods: For nucleated cells, counts were estimated from reference gene primer amplification. The data were produced by immunoSEQ multiplex PCR, yet TCRdb's version contains in-frame clones alone and is incomplete. That table gives V, J and clone size, and the DNA gave D and trimming. Of more than 350,000 clones listed, roughly 84% are singletons. Enrollees, roughly 18 to 90 years old, lived in some 24 US areas. No more than 2 weeks before study entry, exposed participants had met a case of COVID-19.

The chain recombines TRBV7-6 with TRBJ2-5, with 10 bases lining up with TRBD2. The origin of this receptor is a woman aged 18-29 years who had been exposed to COVID-19. The material sequenced was PBMCs or T cells enriched from blood (not recorded which). This CDR3 reads CASSLPTSGQETQYF. The CDR3 coding sequence is TGTGCCAGCAGCTTACCGACTAGCGGGCAAGAGACCCAGTACTTC.